The sequence of this T cell receptor (beta chain) was determined in a study of cytomegalovirus exposure and HLA in healthy donors. Findings of the study overall: Common viral pathogens seemed to be connected with several of the most significant clusters, according to a later analysis. Many donors shared some public TCRs, even though most TCR sequences were rare.

Turning to this clone: No antigen is known for it.

The germline V gene encodes CDR1 SGDLS and CDR2 YYNGEE. This CDR3 comprises 13 residues. Trimming took 2 bases from V and 6 from J, leaving 12 bases between them. Use of 60 Vbeta and 13 Jbeta primers characterized the PCR. The assay was immunoSEQ multiplex PCR, and TCRdb's table has in-frame clones only and misses some. Of 100,000 to 150,000 clones listed, approximately 78% are singletons. The sample was PBMCs. The chain links TRBV9 to TRBJ2-7; tentative D call: TRBD1 (6 bases). The clonotype was recovered from a woman aged 40 to 50 in good health and CMV-seronegative. The CDR3: CASSVQGIGEQYF. DNA of the CDR3: TGTGCCAGCAGCGTCCAGGGGATCGGCGAGCAGTACTTC.